This T cell receptor beta chain was identified in a study of beta chain features in type 1 diabetes (dated by TCRdb to the late 2010s). Looking at the study overall: Patients and healthy donors did not differ in mean age, gender distribution, total cell number or subset yield. A total of roughly 100 million sorted cells were examined across all samples, and a strong correlation was observed between cell number per subset and RNA yield. In the study, TCRB repertoires of sorted circulating CD4+ T cell subsets from recently diagnosed type 1 diabetes patients were compared with those of matched healthy donors. Regulatory and stem cell-like memory subsets were obtained from only 8 patients and roughly eight healthy donors, while naive and central memory subsets were obtained from all 28 donors. Broader findings and caveats from the paper: Fewer insertions and more nucleotide deletions at VDJ recombination sites were observed in patients with type 1 diabetes, implying thymic rearrangement abnormalities. The naive, central memory and regulatory TCRB repertoires appeared to resemble one another more closely among patients than among healthy donors. HLA sub-analyses involved small numbers of individuals, so any influence of HLA type on TCRB rearrangement remained unresolved. Type 1 diabetes patients showed a moderate but significant shortening of TCRB CDR3 length in all four CD4+ subsets. Because cDNA rather than genomic DNA was sequenced, highly expressing activated cells could have been over-represented, although no difference in activation and CD3 levels was found between groups. PCR may preferentially amplify shorter templates, but because patient and control samples were amplified and corrected together, any resulting skew would affect both groups equally.

Concerning this clone: Its antigen remains undetermined. Nothing much larger sits one base from this clone, and base qualities are not available.

Reading from cysteine to phenylalanine, the CDR3 counts 15 amino acids. Only the CDR3 DNA stays, 45 bases, in frame from base 1. Based on the germline V gene (reference sequence), the CDR1 and CDR2 sequences are LNHDA and SQIVND. From V the trimming removes 6 bases and from J it removes 9 bases, while the gene matches leave 11 bases of the junction unaccounted for. The entire isolated RNA was reverse transcribed using the High Capacity cDNA Reverse Transcription Kit, and thus expressed TCRB transcripts were sequenced. Naive, central memory and regulatory T cell samples underwent deep immunoSEQ sequencing, averaging approximately 3.3 million total reads per sample. Sorted cells were lysed in RLT buffer, and RNA was extracted using DNase-treated RNeasy Micro or Mini kits according to cell number. Each cell subset was processed separately to prevent cross-contamination, with patient and healthy donor samples processed together. The immunoSEQ multiplex PCR was used to amplify TCRB sequences from cDNA, generating 87-bp fragments that spanned the CDR3 region. Sequencing of the amplicons was performed on the Illumina HiSeq platform. From the authors' description of their analysis: PCR bias was corrected computationally using synthetic template baselines, and reads within Hamming distance 2 were collapsed, with unmergeable singletons discarded. Reads were aligned to IMGT to assign V, D and J genes, CDR3 length, and insertions or deletions at six rearrangement sites. Within each subset, clonotype counts were normalized to sorted cell number, after which true diversity and Gini coefficients were computed with the tcR R package. The overlap coefficient, calculated on TCRB nucleotide sequences, was used to measure repertoire sharing. TCRdb took this table from immuneACCESS and kept in-frame rearrangements with V and J called. Such tables lack part of the clones; where checked against another copy, unresolved V genes explain under half of the gap, and the rest is unexplained. From that table come the V and J calls and clone size; the DNA was used to work out D and trimming. The sample contains under 200,000 clones, 8.1% of them found a single time. In total, the top ten clones hold approximately 0.69% of the sample.

Each donor gave one peripheral blood draw, averaging roughly 100 mL, which was collected into heparinised tubes. Naive, central memory, regulatory and stem cell-like memory CD4+ T cells were sorted on a BD FACSAria II using a panel including CD45RO, CCR7, CD25, CD127, CD95 and CD27. A purity above 98% was achieved for all sorted populations. PBMCs were isolated immediately by Lymphoprep density gradient centrifugation and stained directly without culture. Samples were stained and sorted in pairs, with one healthy donor and one patient per experiment, so that batch effects were minimized. In this chain, TRBV19 is recombined with TRBJ1-5; a stretch of 10 junction bases matches TRBD1. The clonotype was recovered from a man aged 18 to 29 in good health. Sequenced material: central memory CD4+ T cells from blood. The nucleotides read TGTGCCAGTAGGCAAGGGACAGGGGATCGTCTGCCCCAGCATTTT. Its protein is CASRQGTGDRLPQHF.